Given below is one T cell receptor beta chain in context. These data come from a study of cytomegalovirus exposure and HLA in healthy donors. PCR amplification relied on 60 Vbeta primers (plus 13 Jbeta primers). Assay used: immunoSEQ multiplex PCR; TCRdb lists only in-frame clones, some missing. The sample includes some 98,000 clones, about 83% of them seen just once. The TCR originated in a female donor in good health and CMV-seropositive. Sequenced input: PBMCs.

This chain's CDR3 is CVKRPPGGDGYTF. As DNA, the CDR3 is TGTGTCAAACGGCCCCCAGGGGGCGATGGCTACACCTTC. The chain is built from TRBV7-9 and TRBJ1-2; 8 bases align to TRBD1. The CDR3 sequence is 13 residues long. Germline loops: CDR1 SEHNR, CDR2 FQNEAQ (reference sequence).